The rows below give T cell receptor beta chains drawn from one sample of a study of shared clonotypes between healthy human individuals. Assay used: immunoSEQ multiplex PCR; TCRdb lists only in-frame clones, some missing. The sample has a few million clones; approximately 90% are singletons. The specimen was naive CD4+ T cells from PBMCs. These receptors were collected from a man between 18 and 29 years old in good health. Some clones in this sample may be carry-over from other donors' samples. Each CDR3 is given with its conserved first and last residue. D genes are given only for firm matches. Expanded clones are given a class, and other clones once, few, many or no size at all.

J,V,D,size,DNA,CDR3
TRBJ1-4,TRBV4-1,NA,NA,TGCGCCAGCAGCCAAGCGACGACTAATGAAAAACTGTTTTTT,CASSQATTNEKLFF
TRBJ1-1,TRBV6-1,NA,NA,TGTGCCAGCAGTCCCCGTAAAACTGAAGCTTTCTTT,CASSPRKTEAFF
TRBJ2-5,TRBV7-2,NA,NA,TGTGCCAGCAGCTTAATAGACAGAGTGCAAGAGGCCCAGTACTTC,CASSLIDRVQEAQYF
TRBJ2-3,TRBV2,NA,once,TGTGCCAGCAGTTTAGGGCGAGGCCCAGATACGCAGTATTTT,CASSLGRGPDTQYF
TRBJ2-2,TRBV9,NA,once,TGTGCCAGCAGCGTAGTTTCCACCGGGGAGCTGTTTTTT,CASSVVSTGELFF
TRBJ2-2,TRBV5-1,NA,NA,TGCGCCAGCAGCACGGACAACACCGGGGAGCTGTTTTTT,CASSTDNTGELFF
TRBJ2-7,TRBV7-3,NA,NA,TGTGCCAGCAGCCGCGGAGGTAGCGCCTACGAGCAGTACTTC,CASSRGGSAYEQYF
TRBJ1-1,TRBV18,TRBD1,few,TGTGCCAGCTCACCACGTACAGGGGACACTGAAGCTTTCTTT,CASSPRTGDTEAFF
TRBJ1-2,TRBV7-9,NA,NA,TGTGCCAGCAGCCCCCAATCGGGGGACTATGGCTACACCTTC,CASSPQSGDYGYTF
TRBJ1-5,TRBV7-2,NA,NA,TGTGCCAGCAGCTTAACGGGTCCCCTTCCCCAGCATTTT,CASSLTGPLPQHF
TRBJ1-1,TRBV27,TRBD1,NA,TGTGCCAGCAGTCACCGGACAGGGGGCGCGAGGACTGAAGCTTTCTTT,CASSHRTGGARTEAFF
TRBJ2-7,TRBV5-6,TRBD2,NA,TGTGCCAGCAGCTTGCCCCGGGGACTAGCGCGATCCTACGAGCAGTACTTC,CASSLPRGLARSYEQYF
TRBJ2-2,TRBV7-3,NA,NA,TGTGCCAGCAGTCCGAAGAACACCGGGGAGCTGTTTTTT,CASSPKNTGELFF
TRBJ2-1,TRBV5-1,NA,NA,TGCGCCAGCAGCTTAACAGCGGGTTCCAATGAGCAGTTCTTC,CASSLTAGSNEQFF
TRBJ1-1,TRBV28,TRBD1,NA,TGTGCCAGCAGGGAAGGGGACAGGGGCACTGAAGCTTTCTTT,CASREGDRGTEAFF
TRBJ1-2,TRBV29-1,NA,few,TGCAGCGTGTTCAAGGTTACTAACTATGGCTACACCTTC,CSVFKVTNYGYTF
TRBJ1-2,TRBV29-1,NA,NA,TGCAGCGTTGGACGGAACTATGGCTACACCTTC,CSVGRNYGYTF
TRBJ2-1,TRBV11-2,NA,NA,TGTGCCAGCAGCCCCCGGGGACGCTCCTACAATGAGCAGTTCTTC,CASSPRGRSYNEQFF
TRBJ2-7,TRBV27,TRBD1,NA,TGTGCCAGCAGTCGGACAGGGAACGGCTACGAGCAGTACTTC,CASSRTGNGYEQYF
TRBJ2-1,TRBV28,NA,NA,TGTGCCAGCAGTTTCGGCGCCCAGAGTGAGCAGTTCTTC,CASSFGAQSEQFF
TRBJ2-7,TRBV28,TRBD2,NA,TGTGCCAGCAGCCCCGCCCGGCGGGAGGCCTACGAGCAGTACTTC,CASSPARREAYEQYF
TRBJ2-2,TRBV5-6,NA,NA,TGTGCCAGCAGCTTGGGTCGAACTCGGGGGATACTTACCGGGGAGCTGTTTTTT,CASSLGRTRGILTGELFF
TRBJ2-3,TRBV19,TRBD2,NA,TGTGCCAGTAGTAAAACCGGGACTAGCGGTGAGTCAGATACGCAGTATTTT,CASSKTGTSGESDTQYF
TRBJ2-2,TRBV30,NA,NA,TGTGCCTGGAGACCCAGCGCGAACACCGGGGAGCTGTTTTTT,CAWRPSANTGELFF
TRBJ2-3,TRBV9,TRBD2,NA,TGTGCCAGCAGCGTAGCGGGAGCGGGAGGTGGGTACCAAGATACGCAGTATTTT,CASSVAGAGGGYQDTQYF
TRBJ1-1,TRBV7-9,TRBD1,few,TGTGCCAGCAGCAGCCGGGACAGATACTCTGAAGCTTTCTTT,CASSSRDRYSEAFF
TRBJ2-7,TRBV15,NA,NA,TGTGCCACCAGCAGGGGACTTGGCTACGAGCAGTACTTC,CATSRGLGYEQYF
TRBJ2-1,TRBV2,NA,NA,TGTGCCAGCAGTGAAGCCGCGCGAGGTGAGCAGTTCTTC,CASSEAARGEQFF
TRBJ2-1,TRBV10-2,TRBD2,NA,TGCGCCAGCAGGGGACTAGCGGGAGGGAATGAGCAGTTCTTC,CASRGLAGGNEQFF
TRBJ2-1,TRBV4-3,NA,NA,TGCGCCAGCAGCCAAGATTCTCCTCCCATCTCCTACAATGAGCAGTTCTTC,CASSQDSPPISYNEQFF
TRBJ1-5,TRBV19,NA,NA,TGTGCCAGTAGTATGCAGGGAAGTAAGCCCCAGCATTTT,CASSMQGSKPQHF
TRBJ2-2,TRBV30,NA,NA,TGTGCCTGGAGTGGACGTGGTGCAGTCAGTCACGGGGAGCTGTTTTTT,CAWSGRGAVSHGELFF
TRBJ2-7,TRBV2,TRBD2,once,TGTGCCAGCAGCGTAAGACTAGCGGGGGACTACGAGCAGTACTTC,CASSVRLAGDYEQYF
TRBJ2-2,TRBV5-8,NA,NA,TGTGCCAGCAGCTTTCGCGGTAGCTATACCGGGGAGCTGTTTTTT,CASSFRGSYTGELFF
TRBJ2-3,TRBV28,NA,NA,TGTGCCAGCAGTTTAGAGTTAGGCGGGGCTACAGATACGCAGTATTTT,CASSLELGGATDTQYF
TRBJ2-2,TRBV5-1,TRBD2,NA,TGCGCCAGCTTTCGGGGGGACACCGGGGAGCTGTTTTTT,CASFRGDTGELFF
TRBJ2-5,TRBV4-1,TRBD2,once,TGCGCCAGCAGCCGTGGGACTAGCGCACAAGAGACCCAGTACTTC,CASSRGTSAQETQYF
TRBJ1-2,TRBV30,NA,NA,TGTGCCTGGAGCGCCCCGGGGGCCGTTAACTATGGCTACACCTTC,CAWSAPGAVNYGYTF
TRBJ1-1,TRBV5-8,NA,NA,TGTGCCAGCAGCAGGGGGGTTACTTCTGAAGCTTTCTTT,CASSRGVTSEAFF
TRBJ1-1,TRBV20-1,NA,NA,TGCAGTGCTAGGCCGAACACTGAAGCTTTCTTT,CSARPNTEAFF
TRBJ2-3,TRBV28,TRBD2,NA,TGTGCCAGCAGCATTAGCGGGAGGGGCACAGATACGCAGTATTTT,CASSISGRGTDTQYF
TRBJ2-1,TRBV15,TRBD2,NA,TGTGCCACCAGCAGAGGGAGTCCGGGACTAGCGGGAGAGGCGCAGTTCTTC,CATSRGSPGLAGEAQFF